The 27 T cell receptor beta chains presented below share a single source sample, sequenced in a study of blood T cell repertoires in COVID-19. Assay: immunoSEQ multiplex PCR; the TCRdb copy retains only in-frame clones and omits some. This sample yields 250,000 to 300,000 clones, of which 85% to 90% are seen a single time; 0.99% belongs to the top ten. Sequencing was done on a sample of peripheral blood. Receptors originate from a woman aged 40-49 years who had recovered from COVID-19.

CDR3 protein: CASTRGKGGQETQYF. The CDR3 DNA sequence: TGCGCCAGCACCCGGGGTAAGGGCGGGCAAGAGACCCAGTACTTC. The chain recombines TRBV10-1 with TRBJ2-5; perhaps TRBD2 as D (5 bases). This CDR3 region has 15 residues. Between the trimmed V and J ends, which lost 7 bases and 2 bases, there was a span of 17 bases. The germline gives CDR1 WNHNN, CDR2 SYGVQD (reference sequence).

The V and J genes are TRBV2 and TRBJ1-1; D call uncertain. V was cut by 10 bases and J by 5 bases, with 14 bases left in between. CDR1 is SNHLY, CDR2 FYNNEI, per germline. The CDR3 contains 12 residues. CDR3 loop: CAILLPRTEAFF. The CDR3, as DNA: TGTGCCATCCTACTACCGAGGACTGAAGCTTTCTTT.

The chain couples TRBV24-1 to TRBJ2-3; TRBD1 matches at 9 bases. The CDR3 has 14 residues. V was clipped by 10 bases and J by 6 bases; unmatched bases: 10. CDR1 and CDR2 from the germline V gene are KGHDR and SFDVKD. Here the CDR3 reads CATMDRGNADTQYF. CDR3 bases: TGTGCCACTATGGACAGGGGAAACGCGGATACGCAGTATTTT.

The chain joins TRBV6-2 or TRBV6-3 to TRBJ2-1; 9 bases are a match to TRBD2. CDR1 is MNHEY and CDR2 is SVGEGT in the germline V gene. V gave up 2 bases and J gave up 4 bases; unmatched junction bases: 9. This CDR3 comprises 17 residues. CDR3 loop: CASSYVASGTPYNEQFF. As DNA, the CDR3 is TGTGCCAGCAGTTACGTGGCTAGCGGGACCCCTTACAATGAGCAGTTCTTC.

The V and J genes are TRBV18 and TRBJ1-1; possible D gene TRBD1, 6 bases. The CDR3 consists of 14 residues. Germline loops: CDR1 KGHSH, CDR2 LQKENI. The V gene lost 2 bases and the J gene lost 4 bases, with 11 bases spanning the gap. The CDR3 spells CASSPLARGTEAFF. The CDR3 DNA is TGTGCCAGCTCACCATTGGCCAGGGGCACTGAAGCTTTCTTT.

This chain connects TRBV29-1 to TRBJ2-1; TRBD2 might be the D (6 bases). Germline CDR1 SQVTM, CDR2 ANQGSEA. The CDR3 runs 14 residues. V was pared by 1 base and J by 9 bases, with 16 bases between. DNA for the CDR3: TGCAGCGTTGAAGGCCCAGTGGGGGGTGGTGAGCAGTTCTTC. This encodes CSVEGPVGGGEQFF.

The J gene is TRBJ2-1, the V gene TRBV27; 7 bases align to TRBD2. CDR3 size: 14 residues. After removal of 5 bases from V and 12 bases from J, the junction contained 13 bases not matched to a gene. Germline CDR1 is MNHEY and CDR2 is SMNVEV (reference sequence). The CDR3 sequence is CASSVGLQGGGQFF. CDR3 nucleotide sequence: TGTGCCAGCAGTGTGGGACTCCAGGGCGGGGGGCAGTTCTTC.

The chain carries TRBV11-3 and TRBJ1-1, with D possibly being TRBD1 (5 bases). Germline CDR1 SGHNT, CDR2 YENEEA. The ends were cut back, 2 bases at V and 0 bases at J, with 7 bases in the middle. The CDR3 is 14 residues long. CDR3 in amino acids: CASSLLGLNTEAFF. CDR3 sequence (DNA): TGTGCCAGCAGCTTATTGGGGCTGAACACTGAAGCTTTCTTT. Filled out from reference TRBV11-3 and TRBJ1-1, the complete variable domain reads EAGVVQSPRYKIIEKKQPVAFWCNPISGHNTLYWYLQNLGQGPELLIRYENEEAVDDSQLPKDRFSAERLKGVDSTLKIQPAELGDSAVYLCASSLLGLNTEAFFGQGTRLTVV.

The chain couples TRBV28 to TRBJ1-2; TRBD1 is a possible D gene (6 bases). The CDR3 has 14 residues. The germline V gene encodes CDR1 MDHEN and CDR2 SYDVKM. V dropped 6 bases and J dropped 8 bases, with 19 bases sitting between them. The CDR3 region is CASSRPTGSGGYTF. For the CDR3, the DNA is TGTGCCAGCAGCAGACCGACAGGCTCCGGGGGCTACACCTTC.

This chain joins TRBV25-1 and TRBJ1-4; D may be TRBD1 (5 bases). The CDR3 is made up of 15 amino acids. Germline V CDR1 and CDR2: MGHDK, SYGVNS. V dropped 1 base and J dropped 7 bases, with 13 bases sitting between them. The CDR3 DNA is TGTGCCAGCAGTGAATTTGCGGGGGGAGGTGAAAAACTGTTTTTT. Its translation is CASSEFAGGGEKLFF.

The DNA of the CDR3 is TGTGCCAGCAGTTACCGCCCCAACAGGGAAAACTATGGCTACACCTTC. It yields the protein CASSYRPNRENYGYTF. The chain has TRBV6-5 and TRBJ1-2; TRBD1 is a possible D gene (6 bases). Between the trimmed V and J ends, which lost 2 bases and 2 bases, there was a span of 15 bases. The CDR3 is made up of 16 amino acids. Germline loops: CDR1 MNHEY, CDR2 SVGAGI.

V gene TRBV18 combines with J gene TRBJ2-7, with D tentatively TRBD2 (7 bases). Looked up from germline, CDR1 is KGHSH and CDR2 is LQKENI. This CDR3 is built from 15 residues. V shed 3 bases and J shed 0 bases, with 12 bases lying between them. This CDR3 is CASSPGLGGSYEQYF. CDR3 coding DNA: TGTGCCAGCTCACCCGGACTAGGGGGCTCCTACGAGCAGTACTTC.

This chain uses TRBV7-2 with TRBJ1-5; D perhaps matches TRBD1 (5 bases). Germline lookup yields CDR1 SGHTA and CDR2 FQGNSA. CDR3 length: 16 residues. Trimming stripped 1 base from V and 4 bases from J, with 14 bases between. This chain's CDR3 is CASSLGGSGPNQPQHF. In DNA form, the CDR3 reads TGTGCCAGCAGCTTAGGGGGCAGTGGGCCTAATCAGCCCCAGCATTTT.

This clone was detected a few times. V usage is TRBV5-1 and J usage is TRBJ2-7; a weak D match, TRBD1 (8 bases). V lost 2 bases to trimming and J lost 0 bases, with 15 bases between them. Germline-derived CDR1 and CDR2 are SGHRS and YFSETQ. This CDR3 region has 16 residues. The CDR3 is CASSLPQGGSSYEQYF. The CDR3 coding sequence is TGCGCCAGCAGCTTACCACAGGGGGGGAGCTCCTACGAGCAGTACTTC. Full variable domain (missing parts from reference TRBV5-1 and TRBJ2-7): KAGVTQTPRYLIKTRGQQVTLSCSPISGHRSVSWYQQTPGQGLQFLFEYFSETQRNKGNFPGRFSGRQFSNSRSEMNVSTLELGDSALYLCASSLPQGGSSYEQYFGPGTRLTVT.

V usage is TRBV6-2 or TRBV6-3 and J usage is TRBJ2-7; TRBD1 matches 11 bases. CDR3 size: 18 residues. J was trimmed by 0 bases and V by 5 bases; bases with no gene match: 12. Germline CDR1 MNHEY, CDR2 SVGEGT. The CDR3 nucleotides read TGTGCCAGCAGTCCCCGCCCATGGACAGGGGGCCTCTCCTACGAGCAGTACGTC. It is translated as CASSPRPWTGGLSYEQYV.

The chain has TRBV7-9 and TRBJ2-2; weak D call: TRBD2 (6 bases). The CDR3 is made up of 15 amino acids. V lost 5 bases and J lost 3, with 13 bases in between. The germline V gene encodes CDR1 SEHNR and CDR2 FQNEAQ (reference sequence). This CDR3 reads CASSQTEGHTGELFF. The CDR3, as DNA: TGTGCCAGCAGCCAAACGGAGGGGCACACCGGGGAGCTGTTTTTT.

The chain links TRBV6-5 to TRBJ1-1, with a tentative D call TRBD1 (5 bases). Germline values: CDR1 MNHEY, CDR2 SVGAGI. The V end was cut by 6 bases, the J end by 1 base, with 9 bases between. There are 13 residues in the CDR3. CDR3 loop: CASRRGQNTEAFF. DNA for the CDR3: TGTGCCAGCAGGCGGGGCCAGAACACTGAAGCTTTCTTT.

The chain links TRBV6-6 to TRBJ2-4; TRBD2 is a possible D gene (5 bases). V dropped 6 bases and J dropped 0 bases, with 12 bases sitting between them. This CDR3 contains 15 residues. Germline CDR1 reads MNHNY; CDR2 reads SVGAGI (reference sequence). Written as DNA, the CDR3 is TGTGCCAGCAGCCCACACGGGAAAGCCAAAAACATTCAGTACTTC. It is translated as CASSPHGKAKNIQYF.

This chain connects TRBV7-9 to TRBJ2-7; perhaps TRBD1 as D (6 bases). V dropped 3 bases and J dropped 2 bases, with 8 bases sitting between them. CDR3 size: 13 residues. Germline-derived CDR1 and CDR2 are SEHNR and FQNEAQ (reference sequence). CDR3 region: CASSLQGPYEQYF. The DNA of the CDR3 is TGTGCCAGCAGCTTGCAGGGGCCCTACGAGCAGTACTTC.

For the CDR3, the DNA is TGTGCCAGCAGCTTTTCCCCGGGGGCTTTCTTT. Protein product: CASSFSPGAFF. V gene TRBV7-4 combines with J gene TRBJ1-1; D call uncertain. This CDR3 is built from 11 residues. V was pared by 3 bases and J by 11 bases, with 10 bases between. Germline-derived CDR1 and CDR2 are SGHVT and SQSDAQ.

The chain combines TRBV18 with TRBJ1-1, with no clear D. Per germline, CDR1 KGHSH and CDR2 LQKENI. The CDR3 consists of 15 residues. The V end was cut by 6 bases, the J end by 4 bases, with 18 bases between. CDR3 region: CASSPSSWEGTEAFF. CDR3 bases: TGTGCCAGCTCCCCCTCCAGTTGGGAGGGCACTGAAGCTTTCTTT. The entire variable domain, with the rest obtained from reference TRBV18 and TRBJ1-1, is as follows: NAGVMQNPRHLVRRRGQEARLRCSPMKGHSHVYWYRQLPEEGLKFMVYLQKENIIDESGMPKERFSAEFPKEGPSILRIQQVVRGDSAAYFCASSPSSWEGTEAFFGQGTRLTVV.

The gene calls are TRBV3-1 (or the pseudogene TRBV3-2) and TRBJ1-5; D may be TRBD1 (6 bases). CDR3 length: 18 amino acids. Germline values: CDR1 LGHDT, CDR2 YNNKEL (reference sequence). V was cut by 1 base and J by 7 bases, with 23 bases left in between. The CDR3 here is CASSQGFFTGRDGQPQHF. In DNA form, the CDR3 reads TGTGCCAGCAGCCAAGGGTTCTTCACAGGGAGGGATGGGCAGCCCCAGCATTTT.

The V gene is TRBV13, the J gene TRBJ2-1; possibly TRBD2 for D (7 bases). V gave up 8 bases and J gave up 5 bases, with 13 bases separating them. The CDR3 has 13 amino acids. Germline assignment: CDR1 PRHDT and CDR2 FYEKMQ (reference sequence). For the CDR3, the DNA is TGTGCCAGCGCGGGGGCCCGAAACAATGAGCAGTTCTTC. Translating gives CASAGARNNEQFF.

The chain has TRBV19 and TRBJ2-7; tentatively, D is TRBD2 (6 bases). Trimming took off 8 bases at V and 3 bases at J, with 23 bases between the two ends. Germline V lookup: CDR1 LNHDA, CDR2 SQIVND (reference sequence). The CDR3 is 16 residues long. The CDR3 loop is CASALWRGPGGYEQYF. The CDR3 DNA reads TGTGCCAGTGCCCTTTGGAGGGGTCCCGGTGGCTACGAGCAGTACTTC.

This chain links TRBV30 with TRBJ2-7, with 7 bases that match TRBD2. This CDR3 is built from 13 residues. V lost 3 bases and J lost 2; bases outside the gene matches: 4. Germline assignment: CDR1 GTSNPN and CDR2 SVGIG (reference sequence). The chain's CDR3 is CAWRPGLAYEQYF. CDR3 sequence (DNA): TGTGCCTGGAGGCCAGGACTAGCCTACGAGCAGTACTTC. Full variable domain (remainder filled in from reference TRBV30 and TRBJ2-7): SQTIHQWPATLVQPVGSPLSLECTVEGTSNPNLYWYRQAAGRGLQLLFYSVGIGQISSEVPQNLSASRPQDRQFILSSKKLLLSDSGFYLCAWRPGLAYEQYFGPGTRLTVT.

This chain joins TRBV5-1 and TRBJ1-5, with 10 bases lining up with TRBD1. The CDR3 runs to 14 residues. In germline, CDR1 is SGHRS, CDR2 YFSETQ. With V trimmed by 7 bases and J by 5 bases, 6 bases remained unmatched. The CDR3 sequence is CASGPGTGDQPQHF. The CDR3 DNA sequence: TGCGCCAGCGGCCCCGGGACAGGGGATCAGCCCCAGCATTTT.

The chain combines TRBV27 with TRBJ1-5, with D uncertain. The CDR3 length is 14 residues. The V end was cut by 6 bases, the J end by 3 bases, with 12 bases between. The germline gives CDR1 MNHEY, CDR2 SMNVEV (reference sequence). CDR3 nucleotides: TGTGCCAGCAGCCAATATAGCCCCAATCAGCCCCAGCATTTT. Translation: CASSQYSPNQPQHF.